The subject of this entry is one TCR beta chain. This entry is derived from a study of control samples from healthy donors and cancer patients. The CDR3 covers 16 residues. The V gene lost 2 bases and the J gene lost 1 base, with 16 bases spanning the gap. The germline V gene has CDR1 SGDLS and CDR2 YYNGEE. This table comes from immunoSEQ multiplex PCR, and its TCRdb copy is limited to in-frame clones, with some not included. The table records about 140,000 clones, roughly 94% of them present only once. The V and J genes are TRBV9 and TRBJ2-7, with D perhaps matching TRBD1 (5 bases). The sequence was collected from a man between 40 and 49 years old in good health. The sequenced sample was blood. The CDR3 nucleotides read TGTGCCAGCAGCGTCCAGGGCAATGTTCTTTCCTACGAGCAGTACTTC. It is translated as CASSVQGNVLSYEQYF.